The clone carrying this TCR beta chain was observed a handful of times. What it binds is not known. This sample was included in a study of beta chain features in type 1 diabetes. General study results and limits: Insertions at VDJ junctions were less frequent in type 1 diabetes patients. These patients also deleted more nucleotides at the same junctions.

The ends were cut back, 2 bases at V and 0 bases at J, with 5 bases in the middle. This CDR3 region has 12 residues. CDR1 and CDR2 (germline): GTSNPN, SVGIG (reference sequence). TCRB transcripts that were expressed got sequenced, as all of the isolated RNA had been reverse transcribed. Measured with immunoSEQ multiplex PCR; TCRdb has only the in-frame clones, and not every one. The sample lists about 370,000 clones; approximately 15% were seen once. Input material: naive CD4+ T cells from blood. The chain employs TRBV30 and TRBJ2-7; D is uncertain. The receptor was derived from a woman between 18 and 29 years old in good health. This CDR3 reads CAWSYSSYEQYF. Here the CDR3 DNA reads TGTGCCTGGAGTTACAGCTCCTACGAGCAGTACTTC.